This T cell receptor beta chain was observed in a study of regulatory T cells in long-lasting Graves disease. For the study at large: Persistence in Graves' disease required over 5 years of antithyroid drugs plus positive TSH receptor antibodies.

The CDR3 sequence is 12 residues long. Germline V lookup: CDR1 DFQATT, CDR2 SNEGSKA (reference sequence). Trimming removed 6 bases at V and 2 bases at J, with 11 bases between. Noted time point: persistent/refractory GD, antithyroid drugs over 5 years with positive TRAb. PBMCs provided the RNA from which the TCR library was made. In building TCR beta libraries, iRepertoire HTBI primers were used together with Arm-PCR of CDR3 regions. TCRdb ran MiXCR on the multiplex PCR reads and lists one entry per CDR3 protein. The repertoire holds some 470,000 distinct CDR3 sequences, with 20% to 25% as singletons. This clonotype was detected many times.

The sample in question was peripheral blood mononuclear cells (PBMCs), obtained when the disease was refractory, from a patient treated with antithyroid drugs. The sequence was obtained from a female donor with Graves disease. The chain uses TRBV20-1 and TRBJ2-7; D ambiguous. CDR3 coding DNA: TGCAGTGCGGACCTCCCTGCCTACGAGCAGTACTTC. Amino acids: CSADLPAYEQYF.